This T cell receptor (beta chain) derives from a study of cytomegalovirus exposure and HLA in healthy donors. V lost 5 bases and J lost 3; bases outside the gene matches: 4. Germline V gene sequence: CDR1 SGHTA, CDR2 FQGTGA. The CDR3 is 15 residues long. Primers: 60 Vbeta forward and 13 Jbeta reverse. Here immunoSEQ multiplex PCR was the method, and the copy in TCRdb shows in-frame clones only, minus some. The ten most abundant clones cover approximately 1.8% of a sample with over 100,000 clones. The receptor was derived from a man aged 18-30 years in good health and CMV-seronegative. The rearrangement links TRBV7-3 to TRBJ2-1, with 10 bases that match TRBD2. Input material: PBMCs. DNA of the CDR3: TGTGCCAGCAGCAAGCTAGCGGGAGTCTACAATGAGCAGTTCTTC. Translation: CASSKLAGVYNEQFF.